This TCR beta chain was obtained from a study of a mutant IDH1 vaccine in newly diagnosed glioma. A note on this clone: As yet, its antigen is unknown.

The CDR3 loop spans 15 amino acids. Germline CDR1 SGDLS, CDR2 YYNGEE. Deletions cut 0 bases from V and 3 bases from J, with 10 bases between. Assay: immunoSEQ multiplex PCR; the TCRdb copy retains only in-frame clones and omits some. The data show around 40,000 clones, approximately 84% seen once. Time point defined: week 23, last vaccination. Topical imiquimod was applied with each vaccine dose, which held 300 ug of mutant IDH1 20-mer peptide. This clonotype was obtained from a woman aged 18-29 years with glioma. Some clones in this sample may be carry-over from other donors' samples. This material consisted of PBMCs, taken from a glioma patient whose treatment included an IDH1 peptide vaccine. The V and J genes are TRBV9 and TRBJ2-1; D may correspond to TRBD1 or TRBD2 (6 bases each). This chain's CDR3 is CASSVGGAGYNEQFF. CDR3 nucleotides: TGTGCCAGCAGCGTAGGGGGGGCCGGCTACAATGAGCAGTTCTTC.